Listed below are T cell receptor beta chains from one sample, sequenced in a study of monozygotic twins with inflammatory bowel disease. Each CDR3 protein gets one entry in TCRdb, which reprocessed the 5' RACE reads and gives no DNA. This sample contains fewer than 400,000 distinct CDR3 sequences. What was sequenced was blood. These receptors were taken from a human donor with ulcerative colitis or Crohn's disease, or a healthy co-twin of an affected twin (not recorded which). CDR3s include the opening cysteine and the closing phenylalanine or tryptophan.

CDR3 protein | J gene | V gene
CASSFKSQSGLFF | TRBJ1-4 | TRBV12-3/TRBV12-4
CASSPAGFAWGYTF | TRBJ1-2 | TRBV6-1
CASSLTAYDSYEQYF | TRBJ2-7 | TRBV14
CASSLARQGTEAFF | TRBJ1-1 | TRBV7-6
CASSRTRGTSGTHEQFF | TRBJ2-1 | TRBV12-3/TRBV12-4
CAISEGDSPLHF | TRBJ1-6 | TRBV10-3
CASSRPGLTYEQYF | TRBJ2-7 | TRBV4-1
CASSLVGTGKLYEQYF | TRBJ2-7 | TRBV7-2
CASSLLPPLGSQSYNEQFF | TRBJ2-1 | TRBV27
CASSKSARYETQYF | TRBJ2-5 | TRBV19
CASSLRSSGRNEQFF | TRBJ2-1 | TRBV7-9
CASSLAHRETQYF | TRBJ2-5 | TRBV12-3/TRBV12-4
CAWVPLGPSAQISYNEQFF | TRBJ2-1 | TRBV30
CASLRGSGANVLTF | TRBJ2-6 | TRBV19
CASSLRVRIGTLIYQPQHF | TRBJ1-5 | TRBV11-1
CASSYSGSELNEQFF | TRBJ2-1 | TRBV5-1
CASSHPSGGQETQYF | TRBJ2-5 | TRBV11-1
CASSLDGGGFDTQYF | TRBJ2-3 | TRBV7-2
CASSQAGGPNEQFF | TRBJ2-1 | TRBV14
CASSYGGNTEAFF | TRBJ1-1 | TRBV6-5
CASSSGRLEAFF | TRBJ1-1 | TRBV5-1
CSARGIKWEQYF | TRBJ2-7 | TRBV20-1
CASSTFEKLFF | TRBJ1-4 | TRBV3-1
CSASLASGTSEQFF | TRBJ2-1 | TRBV20-1
CASSYGDGNSPLHF | TRBJ1-6 | TRBV6-2/TRBV6-3
CASSGQAYNEQFF | TRBJ2-1 | TRBV12-3/TRBV12-4
CASSWERGAEQYF | TRBJ2-7 | TRBV5-6
CASSHYVGDGGEQFF | TRBJ2-1 | TRBV11-2